Shown below are 2 T cell receptor beta chains from a single sample sequenced in a study of T cells in localized non-small cell lung cancer. The table came from immunoSEQ multiplex PCR; TCRdb's copy has only in-frame clones and leaves some out. The sample lists 20,000 to 25,000 clones, roughly 80% seen once, with about 2.3% in the top ten. The sample in question was peripheral blood, obtained before any cancer treatment. The receptors come from a man aged 35-75 years with stage I lung adenocarcinoma.

The chain carries TRBV19 and TRBJ2-2, with 8 positions matching TRBD2. The V segment lost 7 bases and the J segment 6 bases; nucleotides outside the gene matches: 7. The CDR3 loop spans 14 amino acids. CDR1 LNHDA and CDR2 SQIVND come from the germline V gene (reference sequence). In DNA form, the CDR3 reads TGTGCCAGTAAGTGGAGCGGGAGTGCCGGGGAGCTGTTTTTT. Translation gives CASKWSGSAGELFF.

V is TRBV4-1 and J is TRBJ1-5; D call uncertain. The V and J ends lost 6 bases and 0 bases respectively, with 12 bases between them. From germline, CDR1 is MGHRA and CDR2 YSYEKL. The CDR3 has 15 amino acids. The CDR3 here is CASRPQAYSNQPQHF. Here the CDR3 DNA reads TGCGCCAGCAGACCTCAGGCCTATAGCAATCAGCCCCAGCATTTT.